The next 27 T cell receptor beta chains were all read from a single sample in a study of cytomegalovirus exposure and HLA in healthy donors. Clones were sequenced by immunoSEQ multiplex PCR, and TCRdb holds only the in-frame ones, with some missing. The sample lists about 140,000 clones; about 91% were seen once. Sequencing was carried out using PBMCs. The receptors come from a woman under 30 in good health and CMV-seropositive.

The gene calls are TRBV9 and TRBJ2-6, with TRBD1 matching 8 bases. CDR3 length: 17 amino acids. Germline V lookup: CDR1 SGDLS, CDR2 YYNGEE. J lost 4 bases, V lost 1 base, and 7 bases had no gene match. The CDR3 DNA reads TGTGCCAGCAGCGTACGGGCAGGGGGCTCAGGGGCCAACGTCCTGACTTTC. Translating it yields CASSVRAGGSGANVLTF.

The chain is built from TRBV18 and TRBJ1-6; 12 bases agree with TRBD1. Losses at the gene ends were 5 bases for V and 7 bases for J; bases not matched to a gene: 6. Germline CDR1 reads KGHSH; CDR2 reads LQKENI. This CDR3 has 16 residues. CDR3 sequence reads: CASSSGQGAKNSPLHF. In nucleotides, the CDR3 is TGTGCCAGCTCATCGGGACAGGGGGCCAAGAATTCACCCCTCCACTTT.

The chain joins TRBV9 to TRBJ2-2, with D possibly TRBD1 on 5 matching bases. The CDR3 has 14 amino acids. The germline V gene encodes CDR1 SGDLS and CDR2 YYNGEE. V lost 0 bases and J lost 8, with 11 bases in between. The CDR3 sequence is CASSVAQGAGELFF. The CDR3 DNA is TGTGCCAGCAGCGTAGCTCAGGGTGCAGGGGAGCTGTTTTTT.

This clone was seen a single time. The J gene is TRBJ2-3, the V gene TRBV30; 12 nucleotides agree with TRBD1. J was trimmed by 7 bases and V by 8 bases; bases with no gene match: 10. Germline assignment: CDR1 GTSNPN and CDR2 SVGIG (reference sequence). The length of the CDR3 is 14 residues. The CDR3 DNA reads TGTGCCGCGAACCGGGACAGGGGGCCCTATACGCAGTATTTT. Its protein is CAANRDRGPYTQYF.

The chain uses TRBV10-3 and TRBJ2-1; 10 bases are shared with TRBD1. With 10 bases clipped from V and 9 bases from J, the junction kept 6 bases outside the gene matches. Per the germline V gene, CDR1 is ENHRY and CDR2 is SYGVKD. This CDR3 is 12 amino acids long. The CDR3 spells CATAGQGGEQFF. In nucleotides, the CDR3 is TGTGCCACAGCCGGACAGGGGGGTGAGCAGTTCTTC.

This clone was detected only a few times. The chain joins TRBV28 to TRBJ2-1; 10 positions match TRBD2. Losses at the gene ends were 5 bases for V and 8 bases for J; bases not matched to a gene: 6. Per the germline V gene, CDR1 is MDHEN and CDR2 is SYDVKM. CDR3 size: 14 residues. The CDR3 is CASSTSGKGDEQFF. DNA for the CDR3: TGTGCCAGCAGTACTAGCGGGAAAGGCGATGAGCAGTTCTTC.

V and J are TRBV18 and TRBJ1-2; D is perhaps TRBD1 (5 bases). The CDR3 is made up of 16 amino acids. Trimming cost V 0 bases and J 4 bases, with 15 bases left between them. The V gene's germline CDR1 is KGHSH and CDR2 LQKENI. DNA for the CDR3: TGTGCCAGCTCACCACCGGGGCCCAGCACTCTCTATGGCTACACCTTC. Protein: CASSPPGPSTLYGYTF.

V usage is TRBV19 and J usage is TRBJ1-2, with TRBD1 matching over 8 bases. J was trimmed by 0 bases and V by 4 bases; bases with no gene match: 4. The germline CDR1 and CDR2 sequences are LNHDA and SQIVND (reference sequence). The CDR3 is 15 amino acids. Here the CDR3 DNA reads TGTGCCAGTAGTAGAGACAGGGGTACTAACTATGGCTACACCTTC. Its protein is CASSRDRGTNYGYTF.

The J gene is TRBJ2-6, the V gene TRBV5-6; unclear D gene. The CDR3 is 16 amino acids. Germline values: CDR1 SGHDT, CDR2 YYEEEE. V lost 0 bases, J lost 0 bases, and 7 bases lay in between. CDR3 sequence: CASSLVARSGANVLTF. CDR3 DNA: TGTGCCAGCAGCTTGGTGGCCCGCTCTGGGGCCAACGTCCTGACTTTC. Full variable domain (missing parts from reference TRBV5-6 and TRBJ2-6): DAGVTQSPTHLIKTRGQQVTLRCSPKSGHDTVSWYQQALGQGPQFIFQYYEEEERQRGNFPDRFSGHQFPNYSSELNVNALLLGDSALYLCASSLVARSGANVLTFGAGSRLTVL.

The CDR3 spells CASSPHGVPYEQYF. The CDR3 DNA reads as TGTGCCAGCAGCCCTCACGGGGTACCCTACGAGCAGTACTTC. V usage is TRBV9 and J usage is TRBJ2-7, with D possibly matching TRBD2 (5 bases). The CDR3 loop spans 14 amino acids. The germline gives CDR1 SGDLS, CDR2 YYNGEE. Trimming cost V 4 bases and J 2 bases, with 13 bases left between them.

Written as DNA, the CDR3 is TGTGCCAGCACCTTTAGGGGGGGCAGAAATTCACCCCTCCACTTT. Translation gives CASTFRGGRNSPLHF. The chain joins TRBV13 to TRBJ1-6, with D possibly being TRBD1 (6 bases). V was pared by 7 bases and J by 7 bases, with 17 bases between. CDR1 and CDR2 from the germline V gene are PRHDT and FYEKMQ (reference sequence). The CDR3 has 15 amino acids.

This chain connects TRBV4-3 to TRBJ1-6; TRBD1 aligns across 11 bases. CDR1 and CDR2 (germline): LGHNA, YSLEER. The CDR3 runs 18 residues. The V segment lost 0 bases and the J segment 10 bases; nucleotides outside the gene matches: 11. CDR3 bases: TGCGCCAGCAGCCAAGATTATTCGGGACAGGGGGTTCGGTCACCCCTCCACTTT. Protein sequence: CASSQDYSGQGVRSPLHF.

The chain joins TRBV20-1 to TRBJ2-1, with D possibly matching TRBD2 (7 bases). Germline V gives CDR1 DFQATT, CDR2 SNEGSKA (reference sequence). The germline V and J ends were trimmed by 7 bases and 16 bases, with 20 bases remaining between them. There are 11 residues in the CDR3. The CDR3 loop is CSVRGSGGPFF. The DNA of the CDR3 is TGCAGTGTCCGGGGGTCGGGGGGCCCCTTCTTC.

CDR3 sequence reads: CASSPSYSYNEQFF. In DNA form, the CDR3 reads TGTGCCAGCTCTCCCTCCTATTCCTACAATGAGCAGTTCTTC. The V call is TRBV18, the J call TRBJ2-1; D call uncertain. Trimming shortened V by 6 bases and J by 1 base, and 10 bases separated the two germline ends. The CDR3 runs to 14 residues. Germline CDR1 reads KGHSH; CDR2 reads LQKENI.

V gene TRBV15 combines with J gene TRBJ2-7, with 7 nucleotides matching TRBD2. Germline CDR1 is LNHNV and CDR2 is YYDKDF (reference sequence). V lost 1 base, J lost 3 bases, and 9 bases stayed unmatched. CDR3 size: 16 residues. CDR3: CATSRVLAVEHYEQYF. The CDR3 bases are TGTGCCACCAGCAGAGTGCTAGCGGTAGAACACTACGAGCAGTACTTC.

This sequence joins TRBV5-6 and TRBJ1-2; D is unresolved. Trimming left V 3 bases short and J 11 bases short, with 14 bases between. CDR3 size: 12 residues. From germline, CDR1 is SGHDT and CDR2 YYEEEE. The CDR3: CASSWVEGRYTF. The CDR3 bases are TGTGCCAGCAGCTGGGTAGAGGGTAGGTACACCTTC.

This chain connects TRBV11-3 to TRBJ2-5; unclear D gene. The V gene's germline CDR1 is SGHNT and CDR2 YENEEA. The CDR3 is 14 amino acids. V was shortened by 1 base and J by 0 bases, with 6 bases between the two germline ends. CDR3 sequence: CASSLGADQETQYF. CDR3 DNA: TGTGCCAGCAGCTTAGGGGCAGACCAAGAGACCCAGTACTTC.

This sequence joins TRBV28 and TRBJ1-2; D gene uncertain. The germline CDR1 and CDR2 sequences are MDHEN and SYDVKM. The CDR3 is 13 residues long. V was shortened by 0 bases and J by 3 bases, with 5 bases between the two germline ends. CDR3 nucleotide sequence: TGTGCCAGCAGTTTATGGGCAGACTATGGCTACACCTTC. Its translation is CASSLWADYGYTF.

The chain couples TRBV10-1 to TRBJ1-1; weak D call: TRBD1 (6 bases). Germline assignment: CDR1 WNHNN and CDR2 SYGVQD (reference sequence). The V end was cut by 3 bases, the J end by 5 bases, with 16 bases between. This CDR3 spans 15 amino acids. The CDR3 sequence is CASSEQGKVRTEAFF. DNA for the CDR3: TGCGCCAGCAGTGAACAGGGAAAGGTAAGGACTGAAGCTTTCTTT.

The rearrangement joins TRBV11-1 to TRBJ2-5; 11 positions match TRBD2. CDR1 and CDR2 from the germline V gene are SGHAT and FQDESV (reference sequence). With 5 bases clipped from V and 5 bases from J, the junction kept 13 bases outside the gene matches. This CDR3 has 17 amino acids. The CDR3 region is CASSATSGGFSRETQYF. CDR3 coding DNA: TGTGCCAGCAGCGCCACTAGCGGGGGCTTTTCTCGGGAGACCCAGTACTTC.

The chain carries TRBV27 and TRBJ1-2, with 10 positions matching TRBD1. The CDR3 loop spans 15 amino acids. The V and J ends lost 5 bases and 7 bases, in that order; junction bases with no gene match: 10. Per germline, CDR1 MNHEY and CDR2 SMNVEV (reference sequence). The CDR3: CASSQRQGAGSGYTF. The CDR3 DNA sequence: TGTGCCAGCAGTCAGCGACAGGGGGCGGGTAGTGGCTACACCTTC.

The chain joins TRBV19 to TRBJ1-2; D is possibly TRBD1 (5 bases). Germline assignment: CDR1 LNHDA and CDR2 SQIVND (reference sequence). This CDR3 is 15 amino acids long. The V and J ends lost 4 bases and 4 bases respectively, with 16 bases between them. CDR3 amino acids: CASSTPTQGSYGYTF. CDR3 nucleotide sequence: TGTGCCAGTAGTACCCCGACCCAGGGCAGCTATGGCTACACCTTC. Filled out from reference TRBV19 and TRBJ1-2, the complete variable domain reads DGGITQSPKYLFRKEGQNVTLSCEQNLNHDAMYWYRQDPGQGLRLIYYSQIVNDFQKGDIAEGYSVSREKKESFPLTVTSAQKNPTAFYLCASSTPTQGSYGYTFGSGTRLTVV.

The rearrangement links TRBV2 to TRBJ2-2, with TRBD1 as a possible D gene (6 bases). Germline assignment: CDR1 SNHLY and CDR2 FYNNEI. CDR3 length: 14 residues. Trimming cost V 5 bases and J 1 base, with 8 bases left between them. As DNA, the CDR3 is TGTGCCAGCAGTTCGGGACAGAACACCGGGGAGCTGTTTTTT. Protein sequence: CASSSGQNTGELFF.

Details on this clone: In the same sample, other DNA sequences code for this CDR3. J is TRBJ1-5 and V is TRBV27; a possible D gene is TRBD1 (6 bases). CDR3 length: 14 residues. V was clipped by 2 bases and J by 2 bases, with 7 bases between them. CDR1 MNHEY and CDR2 SMNVEV come from the germline V gene (reference sequence). CDR3 amino acids: CASSLGGGNQPQHF. As DNA, the CDR3 is TGTGCCAGCAGTTTAGGGGGCGGCAATCAGCCCCAGCATTTT.

V and J are TRBV18 and TRBJ1-6; 7 positions agree with TRBD1. J lost 8 bases, V lost 4 bases, and 14 bases had no gene match. CDR1 is KGHSH and CDR2 is LQKENI in the germline V gene. The CDR3 is 17 residues long. The CDR3, as DNA: TGTGCCAGCTCACTCAAACCGCCGGGACAGAAGGATTCACCCCTCCACTTT. It translates to CASSLKPPGQKDSPLHF.

This chain links TRBV5-3 with TRBJ1-6; 12 bases agree with TRBD1. TRBV5-3 is given ORF status, its function remaining uncertain. The V gene end was trimmed by 4 bases and the J gene end by 7 bases; junction bases not matched to a gene: 18. This CDR3 is built from 20 residues. CDR3 DNA: TGTGCCAGAAGCGGCCCGGGACAGGGGGCCTCGGTTTCGAAAAATTCACCCCTCCACTTT. It encodes CARSGPGQGASVSKNSPLHF.

The J gene is TRBJ1-5, the V gene TRBV2; D is uncertain. V was pared by 4 bases and J by 5 bases, with 6 bases between. The germline V gene encodes CDR1 SNHLY and CDR2 FYNNEI. The CDR3 loop spans 12 amino acids. This CDR3 reads CASSVSYQPQHF. DNA of the CDR3: TGTGCCAGCAGTGTTTCGTATCAGCCCCAGCATTTT.